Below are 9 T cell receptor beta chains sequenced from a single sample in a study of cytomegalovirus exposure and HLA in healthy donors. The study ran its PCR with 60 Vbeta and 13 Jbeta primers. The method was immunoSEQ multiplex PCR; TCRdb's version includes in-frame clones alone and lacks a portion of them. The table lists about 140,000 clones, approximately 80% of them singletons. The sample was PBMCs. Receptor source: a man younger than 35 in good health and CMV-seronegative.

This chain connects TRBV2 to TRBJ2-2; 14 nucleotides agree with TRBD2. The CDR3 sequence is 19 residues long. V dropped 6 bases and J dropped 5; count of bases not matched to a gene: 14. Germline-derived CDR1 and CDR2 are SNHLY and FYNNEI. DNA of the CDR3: TGTGCCAGCAGCCAGCAGGGACTAGCGGGAGATGGGGCAACCGGGGAGCTGTTTTTT. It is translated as CASSQQGLAGDGATGELFF.

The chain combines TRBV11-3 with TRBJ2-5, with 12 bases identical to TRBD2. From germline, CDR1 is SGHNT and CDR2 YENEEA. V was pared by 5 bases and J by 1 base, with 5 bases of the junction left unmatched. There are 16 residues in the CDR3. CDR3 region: CASSRLAGGPQETQYF. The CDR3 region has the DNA TGTGCCAGCAGCCGTCTAGCGGGAGGGCCCCAAGAGACCCAGTACTTC.

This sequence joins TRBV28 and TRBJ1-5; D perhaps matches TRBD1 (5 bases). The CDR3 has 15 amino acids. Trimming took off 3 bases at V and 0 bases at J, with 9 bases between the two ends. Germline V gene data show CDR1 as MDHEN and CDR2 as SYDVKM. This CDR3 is CASSLGGYSNQPQHF. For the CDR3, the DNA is TGTGCCAGCAGTTTGGGGGGGTATAGCAATCAGCCCCAGCATTTT.

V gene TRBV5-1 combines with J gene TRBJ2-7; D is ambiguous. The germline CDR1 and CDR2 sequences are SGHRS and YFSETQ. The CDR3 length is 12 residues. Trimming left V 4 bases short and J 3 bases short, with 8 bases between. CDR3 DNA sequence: TGCGCCAGCAGCCTGAACTACTACGAGCAGTACTTC. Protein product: CASSLNYYEQYF.

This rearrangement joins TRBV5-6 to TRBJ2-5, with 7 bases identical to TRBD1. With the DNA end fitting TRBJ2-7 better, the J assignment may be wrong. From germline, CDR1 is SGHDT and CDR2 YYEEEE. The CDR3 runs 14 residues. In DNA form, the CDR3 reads TGTGCCAGCAGCTATGGGACAGCCTCCTACGAGCAGTACTTC. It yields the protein CASSYGTASYEQYF.

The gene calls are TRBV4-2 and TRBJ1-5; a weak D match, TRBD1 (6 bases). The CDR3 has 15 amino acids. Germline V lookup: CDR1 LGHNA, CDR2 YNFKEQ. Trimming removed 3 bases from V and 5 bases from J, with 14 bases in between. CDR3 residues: CASSQRKGGDQPQHF. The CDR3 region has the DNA TGTGCCAGCAGCCAGAGGAAGGGGGGGGATCAGCCCCAGCATTTT.

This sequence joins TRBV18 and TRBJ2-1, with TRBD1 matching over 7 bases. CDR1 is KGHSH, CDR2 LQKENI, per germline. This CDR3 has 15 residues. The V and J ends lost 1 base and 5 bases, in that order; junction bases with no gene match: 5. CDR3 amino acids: CASSPQGTANNEQFF. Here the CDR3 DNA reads TGTGCCAGCTCACCACAAGGGACAGCGAACAATGAGCAGTTCTTC.

This CDR3 is CASSILAFSSYNEQFF. DNA for the CDR3: TGTGCCAGTAGTATCTTAGCGTTTAGCTCCTACAATGAGCAGTTCTTC. The chain uses TRBV19 and TRBJ2-1; the D gene is possibly TRBD2 (5 bases). CDR1 is LNHDA, CDR2 SQIVND, per germline (reference sequence). V was pared by 3 bases and J by 0 bases, with 12 bases between. The CDR3 contains 16 residues.

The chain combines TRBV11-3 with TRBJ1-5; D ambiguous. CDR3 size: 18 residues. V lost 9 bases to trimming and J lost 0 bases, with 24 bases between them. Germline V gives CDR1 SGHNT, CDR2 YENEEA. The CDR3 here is CARRGSAFRQNSNQPQHF. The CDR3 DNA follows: TGTGCCAGACGAGGGTCGGCATTCAGGCAAAATAGCAATCAGCCCCAGCATTTT.